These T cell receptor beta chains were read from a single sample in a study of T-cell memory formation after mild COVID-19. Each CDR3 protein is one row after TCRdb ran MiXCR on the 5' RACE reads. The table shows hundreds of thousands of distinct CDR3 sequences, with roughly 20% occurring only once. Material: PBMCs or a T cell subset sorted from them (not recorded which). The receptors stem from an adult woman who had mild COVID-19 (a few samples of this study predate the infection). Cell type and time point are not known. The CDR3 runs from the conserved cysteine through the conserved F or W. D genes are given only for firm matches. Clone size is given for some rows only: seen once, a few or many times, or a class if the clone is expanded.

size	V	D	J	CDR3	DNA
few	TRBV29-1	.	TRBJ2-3	CSVEGGRVDTQYF	TGCAGCGTTGAAGGGGGTCGGGTCGATACGCAGTATTTT
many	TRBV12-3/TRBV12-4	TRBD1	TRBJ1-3	CATSRPHGTGSSSGNTIYF	TGTGCCACCTCGAGACCACACGGGACAGGATCCAGCTCTGGAAACACCATATATTTT
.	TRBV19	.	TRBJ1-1	CAASQGNTEAFF	TGTGCCGCGAGTCAGGGGAACACTGAAGCTTTCTTT
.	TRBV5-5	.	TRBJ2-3	CASSLLAWLSADTQYF	TGTGCCAGCAGCTTGCTTGCATGGCTATCCGCGGATACGCAGTATTTT
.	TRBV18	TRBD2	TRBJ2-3	CASSPMTSGYSTDTQYF	TGTGCCAGCTCACCGATGACTAGCGGGTATAGCACAGATACGCAGTATTTT
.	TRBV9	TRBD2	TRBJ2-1	CASSVQSGGLARAEQFF	TGTGCCAGCAGCGTACAATCCGGGGGACTAGCAAGGGCTGAGCAGTTCTTC
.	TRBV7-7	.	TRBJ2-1	CASSPGRREYNEQFF	TGTGCTAGCAGCCCGGGCAGGCGGGAATACAATGAGCAGTTCTTC
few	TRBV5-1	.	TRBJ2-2	CASSDKSGELFF	TGCGCCAGCAGCGACAAGAGCGGGGAGCTGTTTTTT
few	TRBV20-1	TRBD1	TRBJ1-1	CSAIGTGEVRTEAFF	TGCAGTGCCATCGGGACAGGGGAAGTTCGCACTGAAGCTTTCTTT
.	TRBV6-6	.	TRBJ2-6	CASSLPGAGANVLTF	TGTGCCAGCAGTCTTCCGGGAGCTGGGGCCAACGTCCTGACTTTC
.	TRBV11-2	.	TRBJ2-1	CASSWALRNEQFF	TGTGCCAGCAGCTGGGCCTTGAGGAATGAGCAGTTCTTC
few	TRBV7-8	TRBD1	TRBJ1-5	CASSPTRDRGNQPQHF	TGTGCCAGCAGCCCGACCCGGGACAGGGGCAATCAGCCCCAGCATTTT
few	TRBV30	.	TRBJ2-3	CAWSQGIHDTQYF	TGTGCCTGGAGTCAGGGGATTCATGATACGCAGTATTTT
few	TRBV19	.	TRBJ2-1	CASKSQTVLESSNEQFF	TGTGCCAGTAAATCACAGACCGTACTCGAGAGCTCCAATGAGCAGTTCTTC
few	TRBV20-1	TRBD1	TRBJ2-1	CSAPTGSYNEQFF	TGCAGTGCTCCGACAGGGAGCTACAATGAGCAGTTCTTC
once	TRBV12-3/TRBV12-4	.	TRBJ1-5	CASSGHLNQPQHF	TGTGCCAGCAGTGGACACCTCAATCAGCCCCAGCATTTT
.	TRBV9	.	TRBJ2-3	CASSGEGGVYTDTQYF	TGTGCCAGCAGCGGGGAAGGGGGGGTGTACACAGATACGCAGTATTTT
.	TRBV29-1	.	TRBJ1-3	CSVRQESSGNTIYF	TGCAGCGTCCGACAGGAGAGCTCTGGAAACACCATATATTTT
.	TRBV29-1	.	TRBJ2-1	CSVEEGLAVYNEQFF	TGCAGCGTTGAAGAGGGTTTAGCGGTCTACAATGAGCAGTTCTTC
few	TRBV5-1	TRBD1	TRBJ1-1	CASSVSTGLTEAFF	TGCGCCAGCAGCGTATCGACAGGGCTAACTGAAGCTTTCTTT
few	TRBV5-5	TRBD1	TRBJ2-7	CASRLGQGAKQYF	TGTGCCAGCAGGTTGGGGCAGGGGGCTAAGCAGTACTTC
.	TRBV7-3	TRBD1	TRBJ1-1	CASSDGQGSVTEAFF	TGTGCCAGCAGCGATGGACAGGGAAGTGTCACTGAAGCTTTCTTT
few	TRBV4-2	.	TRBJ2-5	CASSQDLVGFSNQETQYF	TGTGCCAGCAGCCAAGATCTTGTTGGGTTTAGCAACCAAGAGACCCAGTACTTC
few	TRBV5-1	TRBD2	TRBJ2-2	CASSLLERDDTGELFF	TGCGCCAGCAGCTTGCTTGAGCGGGACGACACCGGGGAGCTGTTTTTT
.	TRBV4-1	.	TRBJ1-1	CATSSRVGMNTEAFF	TGCGCCACCTCTAGTCGGGTGGGGATGAACACTGAAGCTTTCTTT
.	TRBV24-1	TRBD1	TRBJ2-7	CATSDPPGTGIAEQYF	TGTGCCACCAGTGATCCACCCGGGACAGGGATTGCCGAGCAGTACTTC
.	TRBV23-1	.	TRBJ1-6	CASSQRSQTYNSPLHF	TGCGCCAGCAGTCAACGTTCACAGACCTATAATTCACCCCTCCACTTT
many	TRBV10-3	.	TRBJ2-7	CAIRGDRVGAYEQYF	TGTGCCATCAGGGGGGACCGGGTTGGAGCCTACGAGCAGTACTTC
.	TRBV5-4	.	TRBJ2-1	CASSLEESNEQFF	TGTGCCAGCAGCTTGGAGGAAAGCAATGAGCAGTTCTTC
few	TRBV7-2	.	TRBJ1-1	CASSLWSSNTEAFF	TGTGCCAGCAGCTTATGGTCCAGCAACACTGAAGCTTTCTTT
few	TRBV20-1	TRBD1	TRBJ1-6	CSAGQGTNSPLHF	TGCAGTGCTGGACAGGGCACAAATTCACCCCTCCACTTT
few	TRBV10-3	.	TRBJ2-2	CAITESSDTGELFF	TGTGCCATCACTGAGTCATCTGACACCGGGGAGCTGTTTTTT
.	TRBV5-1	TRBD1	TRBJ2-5	CASSSGTGGQETQYF	TGCGCCAGCAGCTCCGGGACAGGGGGGCAAGAGACCCAGTACTTC
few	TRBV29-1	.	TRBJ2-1	CSVVGGITIYNEQFF	TGCAGCGTTGTTGGGGGAATCACTATCTACAATGAGCAGTTCTTC
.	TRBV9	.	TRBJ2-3	CASSALPPGTGGRDTQYF	TGTGCCAGCAGCGCATTACCCCCGGGGACTGGAGGACGGGATACGCAGTATTTT
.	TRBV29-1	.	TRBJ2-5	CSVEMWGEQTQYF	TGCAGCGTTGAGATGTGGGGTGAACAGACCCAGTACTTC
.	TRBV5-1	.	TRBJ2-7	CASSSRDKAPYEQYF	TGCGCCAGCAGTTCCCGGGACAAGGCTCCCTACGAGCAGTACTTC
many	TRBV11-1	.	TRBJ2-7	CASSAGERVIYEQYF	TGTGCCAGCAGCGCCGGGGAGCGGGTTATCTACGAGCAGTACTTC
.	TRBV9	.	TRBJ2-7	CASSVALGVRSYEQYF	TGTGCCAGCAGCGTAGCACTCGGGGTAAGGTCCTACGAGCAGTACTTC
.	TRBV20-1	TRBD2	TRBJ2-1	CSARDSSGRAYRLVNEQFF	TGCAGTGCTAGAGATTCAAGCGGGAGGGCCTATCGTTTAGTCAATGAGCAGTTCTTC
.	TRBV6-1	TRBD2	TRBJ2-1	CASQVILAGIGNEQFF	TGTGCCAGCCAAGTGATACTAGCGGGGATTGGCAATGAGCAGTTCTTC
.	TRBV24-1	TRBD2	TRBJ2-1	CATSGGRGPYNEQFF	TGTGCCACCAGTGGCGGGAGGGGGCCGTACAATGAGCAGTTCTTC
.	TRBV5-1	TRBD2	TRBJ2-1	CASSSRLAEGLYNEQFF	TGCGCCAGCAGCTCACGACTAGCGGAGGGACTGTACAATGAGCAGTTCTTC
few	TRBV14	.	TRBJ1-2	CASSQEYNYGYTF	TGTGCCAGCAGCCAAGAATATAACTATGGCTACACCTTC
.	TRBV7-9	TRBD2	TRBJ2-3	CASSFLLPPAGSTDTQYF	TGTGCCAGCAGCTTCTTGCTGCCCCCAGCGGGGAGCACAGATACGCAGTATTTT
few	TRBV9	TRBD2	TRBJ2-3	CASSPRTSGGSTDTQYF	TGTGCCAGCAGCCCTAGGACTAGCGGGGGGAGCACAGATACGCAGTATTTT
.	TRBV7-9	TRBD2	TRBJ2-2	CASSGTSGYTGELFF	TGTGCCAGCAGCGGGACTAGCGGATACACCGGGGAGCTGTTTTTT
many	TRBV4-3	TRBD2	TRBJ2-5	CASSQDHRLAGAQETQYF	TGCGCCAGCAGCCAAGATCATAGGCTAGCGGGGGCTCAAGAGACCCAGTACTTC